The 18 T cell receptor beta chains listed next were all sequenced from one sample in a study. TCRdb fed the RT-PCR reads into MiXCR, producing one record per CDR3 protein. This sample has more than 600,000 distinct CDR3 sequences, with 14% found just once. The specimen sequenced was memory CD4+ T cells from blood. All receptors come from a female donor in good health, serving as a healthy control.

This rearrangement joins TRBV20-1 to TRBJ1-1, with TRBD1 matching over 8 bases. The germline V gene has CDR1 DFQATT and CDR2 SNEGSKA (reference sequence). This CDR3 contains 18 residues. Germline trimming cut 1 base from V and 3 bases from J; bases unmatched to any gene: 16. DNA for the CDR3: TGCAGTGCTAGAGCGGTTAGAGTAACAGGGGGAACGGACACTGAAGCTTTCTTT. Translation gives CSARAVRVTGGTDTEAFF.

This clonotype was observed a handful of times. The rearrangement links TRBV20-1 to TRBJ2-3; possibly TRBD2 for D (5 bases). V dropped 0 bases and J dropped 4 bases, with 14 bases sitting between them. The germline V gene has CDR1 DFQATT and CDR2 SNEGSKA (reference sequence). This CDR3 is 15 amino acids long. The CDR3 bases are TGCAGTGCTAGAGATGGAGGCGACCCCTCAGATACGCAGTATTTT. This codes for CSARDGGDPSDTQYF.

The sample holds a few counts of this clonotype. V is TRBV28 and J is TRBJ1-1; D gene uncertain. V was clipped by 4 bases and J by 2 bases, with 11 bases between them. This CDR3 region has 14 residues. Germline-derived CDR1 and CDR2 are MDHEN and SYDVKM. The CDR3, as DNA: TGTGCCAGCAGTTCCCCTGAAGGTAACACTGAAGCTTTCTTT. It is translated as CASSSPEGNTEAFF. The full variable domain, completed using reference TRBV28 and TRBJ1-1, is DVKVTQSSRYLVKRTGEKVFLECVQDMDHENMFWYRQDPGLGLRLIYFSYDVKMKEKGDIPEGYSVSREKKERFSLILESASTNQTSMYLCASSSPEGNTEAFFGQGTRLTVV.

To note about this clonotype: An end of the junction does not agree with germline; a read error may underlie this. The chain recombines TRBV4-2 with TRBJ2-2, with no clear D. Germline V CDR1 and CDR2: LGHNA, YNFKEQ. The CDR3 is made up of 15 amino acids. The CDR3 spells CASGQRDGNTGELFF. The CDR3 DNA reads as TGTGCCAGCGGCCAAAGAGACGGGAACACCGGGGAGCTGTTTTTT.

CDR3 bases: TGTGCCAGCAGCCTACGGACTAGTAGCAATGAGCAGTTCTTC. This gives the protein CASSLRTSSNEQFF. The chain uses TRBV7-9 and TRBJ2-1, with TRBD2 identical over 7 bases. V lost 5 bases, J lost 6 bases, and 7 bases stayed unmatched. This CDR3 contains 14 residues. Germline CDR1 SEHNR, CDR2 FQNEAQ (reference sequence).

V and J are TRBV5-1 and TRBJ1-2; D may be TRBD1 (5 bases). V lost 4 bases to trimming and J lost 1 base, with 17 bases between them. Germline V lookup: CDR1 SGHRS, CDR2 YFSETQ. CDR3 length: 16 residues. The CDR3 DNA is TGCGCCAGCAGCCCCGGGACCGGGACCTTTAACTATGGCTACACCTTC. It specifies CASSPGTGTFNYGYTF.

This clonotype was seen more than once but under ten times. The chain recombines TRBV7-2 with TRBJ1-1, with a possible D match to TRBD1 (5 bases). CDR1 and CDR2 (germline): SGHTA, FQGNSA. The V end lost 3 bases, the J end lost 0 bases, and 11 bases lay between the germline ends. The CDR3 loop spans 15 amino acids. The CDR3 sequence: CASSFGPGLNTEAFF. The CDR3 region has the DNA TGTGCCAGCAGCTTCGGTCCAGGGCTGAACACTGAAGCTTTCTTT.

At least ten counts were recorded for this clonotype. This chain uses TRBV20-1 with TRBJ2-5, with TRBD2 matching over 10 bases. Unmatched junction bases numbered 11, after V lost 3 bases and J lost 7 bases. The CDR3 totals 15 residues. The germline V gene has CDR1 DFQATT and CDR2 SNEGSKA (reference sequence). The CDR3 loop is CSASALAGVEATQYF. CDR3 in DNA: TGCAGTGCTAGTGCGCTAGCGGGAGTGGAGGCGACCCAGTACTTC.

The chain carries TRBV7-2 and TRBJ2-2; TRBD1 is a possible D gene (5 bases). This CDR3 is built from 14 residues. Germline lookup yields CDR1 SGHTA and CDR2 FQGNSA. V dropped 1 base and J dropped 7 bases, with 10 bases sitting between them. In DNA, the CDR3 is TGTGCCAGCAGCTTAGGCAGGGATCACGGGGAGCTGTTTTTT. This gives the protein CASSLGRDHGELFF.

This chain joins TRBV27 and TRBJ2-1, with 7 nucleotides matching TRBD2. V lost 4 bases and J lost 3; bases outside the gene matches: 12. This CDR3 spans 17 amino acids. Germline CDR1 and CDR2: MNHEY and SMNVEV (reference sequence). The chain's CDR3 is CASSSGLGKKGYNEQFF. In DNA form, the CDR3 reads TGTGCCAGCAGTTCCGGACTAGGCAAAAAAGGCTACAATGAGCAGTTCTTC.

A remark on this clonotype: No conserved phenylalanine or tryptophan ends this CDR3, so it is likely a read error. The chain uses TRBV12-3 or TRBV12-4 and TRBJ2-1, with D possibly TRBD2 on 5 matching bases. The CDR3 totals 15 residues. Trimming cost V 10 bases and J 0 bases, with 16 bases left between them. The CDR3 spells CATQKRGSSYNEQFL. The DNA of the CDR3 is TGTGCCACGCAAAAGCGAGGGAGCTCCTACAATGAGCAGTTCCTC.

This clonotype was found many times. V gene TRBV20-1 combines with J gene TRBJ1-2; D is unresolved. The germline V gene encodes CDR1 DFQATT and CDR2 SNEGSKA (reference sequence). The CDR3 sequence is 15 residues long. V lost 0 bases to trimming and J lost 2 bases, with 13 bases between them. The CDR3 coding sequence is TGCAGTGCTAGAGATCCCATGGCAGGCAACTATGGCTACACCTTC. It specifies CSARDPMAGNYGYTF.

CDR3 bases: TGTGCCAGCAGCCAACGGACTAGCGAGCAGTACTTC. Translated, it gives CASSQRTSEQYF. The chain recombines TRBV7-9 with TRBJ2-7; TRBD2 matches at 7 bases. The CDR3 sequence is 12 residues long. Trimming cost V 5 bases and J 6 bases; bases outside gene matches: 4. Germline loops: CDR1 SEHNR, CDR2 FQNEAQ (reference sequence).

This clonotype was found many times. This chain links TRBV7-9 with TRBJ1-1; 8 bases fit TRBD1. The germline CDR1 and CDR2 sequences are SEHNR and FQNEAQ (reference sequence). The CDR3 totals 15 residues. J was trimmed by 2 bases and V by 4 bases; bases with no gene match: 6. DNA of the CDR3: TGTGCCAGCAGCTCCGGACAGGGCGGAAACACTGAAGCTTTCTTT. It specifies CASSSGQGGNTEAFF.

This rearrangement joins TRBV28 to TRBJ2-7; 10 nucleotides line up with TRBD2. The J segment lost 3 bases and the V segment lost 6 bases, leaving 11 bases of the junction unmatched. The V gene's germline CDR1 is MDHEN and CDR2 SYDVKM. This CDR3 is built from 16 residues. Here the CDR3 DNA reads TGTGCCAGCAGAGTACGGGCTAGCGGGAGAGTCTACGAGCAGTACTTC. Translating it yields CASRVRASGRVYEQYF.

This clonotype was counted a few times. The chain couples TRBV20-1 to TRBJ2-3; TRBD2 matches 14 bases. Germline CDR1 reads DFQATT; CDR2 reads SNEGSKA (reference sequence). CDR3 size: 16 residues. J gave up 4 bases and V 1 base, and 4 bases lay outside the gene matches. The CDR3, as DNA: TGCAGTGCTAGAGGCGAGACTAGCGGGAGGGCAGATACGCAGTATTTT. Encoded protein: CSARGETSGRADTQYF.

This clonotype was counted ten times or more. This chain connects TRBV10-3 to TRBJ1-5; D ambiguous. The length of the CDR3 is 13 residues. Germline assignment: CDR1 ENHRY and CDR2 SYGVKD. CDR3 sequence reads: CASSRGEDQPQHF. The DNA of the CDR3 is TGTGCTAGCTCGAGAGGTGAGGATCAGCCCCAGCATTTT.

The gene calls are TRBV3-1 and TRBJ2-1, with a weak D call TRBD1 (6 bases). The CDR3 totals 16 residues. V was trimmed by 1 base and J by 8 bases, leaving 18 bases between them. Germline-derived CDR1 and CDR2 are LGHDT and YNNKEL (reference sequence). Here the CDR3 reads CASSQGGLGFKYEQFF. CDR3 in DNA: TGTGCCAGCAGCCAAGGGGGGCTAGGGTTTAAATATGAGCAGTTCTTC.